These 13 T cell receptor beta chains share one sample of origin, sequenced in a study of T cell responses to AZD1222 COVID-19 vaccine. The assay was immunoSEQ multiplex PCR, and TCRdb's table has in-frame clones only and misses some. The sample holds 150,000 to 200,000 clones, almost 95% seen once. Sequenced material: peripheral blood, taken on day 0 of AZD1222 vaccination. The receptors shown here come from an adult in good health.

As concerns this clone: The junction departs from the called germline gene at one end, perhaps through a read error. The rearrangement uses TRBV7-9 and TRBJ2-2; 10 bases fit TRBD1. Per the germline V gene, CDR1 is SEHNR and CDR2 is FQNEAQ (reference sequence). CDR3 length: 14 residues. CDR3 protein: CRQGAIANTGELFF. The CDR3 nucleotides are TGCAGACAGGGGGCCATCGCGAACACCGGGGAGCTGTTTTTT.

This clone has only one observation. V and J are TRBV23-1 and TRBJ1-2; D uncertain. TRBV23-1 falls under the ORF class, with uncertain function. V gave up 4 bases and J gave up 9 bases, with 48 bases separating them. The CDR3 covers 24 residues. DNA of the CDR3: TGCGCCAGCAGTCCATATATCCTACTATGCCCGAGAGCCCTCTTCAGCACCAGACTCGGCAGCTACACCTTC. Translation: CASSPYILLCPRALFSTRLGSYTF.

The J gene is TRBJ1-6, the V gene TRBV5-1; 7 bases line up with TRBD1. J gave up 6 bases and V 4 bases, and 10 bases lay outside the gene matches. Germline values: CDR1 SGHRS, CDR2 YFSETQ. The CDR3 is 16 residues long. The CDR3 here is CASSRATGDRNSPLHF. The CDR3 DNA follows: TGCGCCAGCAGCCGAGCCACAGGGGACCGTAATTCACCCCTCCACTTT.

J is TRBJ1-5 and V is TRBV28; perhaps TRBD1 as D (5 bases). Germline loops: CDR1 MDHEN, CDR2 SYDVKM. Between the trimmed V and J ends, which lost 3 bases and 6 bases, there was a span of 6 bases. There are 12 residues in the CDR3. CDR3 residues: CASSFRAQPQHF. For the CDR3, the DNA is TGTGCCAGCAGTTTCAGGGCTCAGCCCCAGCATTTT.

V is TRBV18 and J is TRBJ1-1, with D unresolved. The CDR3 length is 13 residues. The germline gives CDR1 KGHSH, CDR2 LQKENI. V lost 0 bases, J lost 8 bases, and 10 bases lay in between. CDR3 nucleotides: TGTGCCAGCTCACCACCGGGGTCTTCGGAAGCTTTCTTT. Its translation is CASSPPGSSEAFF.

The chain links TRBV30 to TRBJ1-1, with D possibly TRBD1 on 5 matching bases. The CDR3 length is 15 residues. The V end was cut by 0 bases, the J end by 3 bases, with 14 bases between. CDR1 GTSNPN and CDR2 SVGIG come from the germline V gene (reference sequence). CDR3 residues: CAWSVRGWGDTEAFF. CDR3 coding DNA: TGTGCCTGGAGTGTACGCGGTTGGGGCGACACTGAAGCTTTCTTT.

The chain uses TRBV7-9 and TRBJ1-1; maybe TRBD1 (6 bases). The CDR3 totals 15 residues. The ends were cut back, 3 bases at V and 5 bases at J, with 16 bases in the middle. Germline lookup yields CDR1 SEHNR and CDR2 FQNEAQ (reference sequence). CDR3 sequence reads: CASSLDRLQWTEAFF. In nucleotides, the CDR3 is TGTGCCAGCAGCTTGGACAGATTGCAATGGACTGAAGCTTTCTTT.

This chain joins TRBV5-6 and TRBJ1-5, with D unresolved. CDR3 length: 13 residues. Germline CDR1 and CDR2: SGHDT and YYEEEE. Trimming left V 2 bases short and J 6 bases short, with 9 bases between. CDR3: CASSLHWGQPQHF. CDR3 nucleotide sequence: TGTGCCAGCAGCTTACATTGGGGTCAGCCCCAGCATTTT.

This sequence joins TRBV3-1 (or the pseudogene TRBV3-2) and TRBJ1-1; D unclear. The CDR3 has 13 residues. The V and J ends lost 1 base and 3 bases respectively, with 6 bases between them. Germline V gives CDR1 LGHDT, CDR2 YNNKEL (reference sequence). CDR3 bases: TGTGCCAGCAGCCAAGTTGGAGACACTGAAGCTTTCTTT. Translation gives CASSQVGDTEAFF.

A single count supports this clone. This chain joins TRBV12-3 or TRBV12-4 and TRBJ2-2, with D possibly being TRBD2 (5 bases). With 3 bases removed from V and 4 bases from J, the gap between germline ends came to 6 bases. CDR3 size: 13 residues. The CDR3 nucleotides read TGTGCCAGCAGTTTTCGGGGCACCGGGGAGCTGTTTTTT. This translates into CASSFRGTGELFF.

The V gene is TRBV23-1, the J gene TRBJ2-1; D is ambiguous. TRBV23-1 counts as an open reading frame of uncertain function. The CDR3 runs 11 residues. The V gene lost 8 bases and the J gene lost 3 bases, with 5 bases spanning the gap. As DNA, the CDR3 is TGCGCCAGCGGGGACTACAATGAGCAGTTCTTC. This gives the protein CASGDYNEQFF.

DNA for the CDR3: TGCGCCAGCCATTTGGGGGGAATCGAGCAGTACTTC. Its translation: CASHLGGIEQYF. The chain carries TRBV23-1 and TRBJ2-7; possibly TRBD2 for D (6 bases). TRBV23-1 is recorded as an ORF, its role being uncertain. The CDR3 covers 12 residues. V was pared by 8 bases and J by 6 bases, with 14 bases between.

The gene calls are TRBV9 and TRBJ2-3; no clear D. The length of the CDR3 is 16 residues. Per the germline V gene, CDR1 is SGDLS and CDR2 is YYNGEE. The V gene lost 0 bases and the J gene lost 4 bases, with 15 bases spanning the gap. In DNA, the CDR3 is TGTGCCAGCAGCGTAGGGGTAGCAGCCACGGCAGATACGCAGTATTTT. It specifies CASSVGVAATADTQYF.